This entry lists 32 T cell receptor beta chains sequenced from one sample in a study of lymphopenia after photon versus proton radiotherapy. This table comes from immunoSEQ multiplex PCR, and its TCRdb copy is limited to in-frame clones, with some not included. The table has some 28,000 clones, around 80% seen once. This sample comprised peripheral blood, obtained from a patient treated with photon-based radiotherapy. The source is a man aged 45-65 years with gastric cancer.

The chain carries TRBV7-6 and TRBJ2-3, with 7 bases identical to TRBD2. The CDR3 extends over 17 amino acids. Trimming took 1 base from V and 2 from J; bases not matched to a gene: 9. Germline-derived CDR1 and CDR2 are SGHVS and FNYEAQ. As DNA, the CDR3 is TGTGCCAGCAGCTTAGGGCCCACGGGACTATTCACAGATACGCAGTATTTT. Its protein is CASSLGPTGLFTDTQYF. The full variable domain, with the rest looked up from reference TRBV7-6 and TRBJ2-3, is GAGVSQSPRYKVTKRGQDVALRCDPISGHVSLYWYRQALGQGPEFLTYFNYEAQQDKSGLPNDRFSAERPEGSISTLTIQRTEQRDSAMYRCASSLGPTGLFTDTQYFGPGTRLTVL.

V usage is TRBV19 and J usage is TRBJ1-4, with 7 positions matching TRBD1. Trimming took 10 bases from V and 8 from J; bases not matched to a gene: 13. Germline lookup yields CDR1 LNHDA and CDR2 SQIVND (reference sequence). CDR3 length equals 14 residues. CDR3 bases: TGTGCCACCTCTGATTGGGACAGCTCAGAAAAACTGTTTTTT. Translated, it gives CATSDWDSSEKLFF.

This clone was detected only once. The chain recombines TRBV29-1 with TRBJ2-3; no firm D call. The V and J ends lost 7 bases and 0 bases respectively, with 8 bases between them. Germline V gene sequence: CDR1 SQVTM, CDR2 ANQGSEA. The CDR3 covers 12 residues. The CDR3 loop reads CSGGPSTDTQYF. The CDR3 nucleotides read TGCAGCGGTGGACCAAGCACAGATACGCAGTATTTT.

The chain employs TRBV15 and TRBJ2-5; D unclear. The J call may be wrong; the DNA end is better matched by TRBJ2-7. The germline V gene has CDR1 LNHNV and CDR2 YYDKDF (reference sequence). This CDR3 spans 13 amino acids. CDR3 loop: CATSRDLSYEQYF. CDR3 sequence (DNA): TGTGCCACCAGCAGAGATTTGTCCTACGAGCAGTACTTC.

The rearrangement uses TRBV19 and TRBJ1-6, with D uncertain. Germline V gene lookup returns CDR1 LNHDA and CDR2 SQIVND (reference sequence). This CDR3 contains 15 residues. V was clipped by 1 base and J by 10 bases, with 14 bases between them. The CDR3 DNA follows: TGTGCCAGTAGTATAGGCGGCAGCAGGACCTCACCCCTCCACTTT. Residues: CASSIGGSRTSPLHF.

This rearrangement joins TRBV2 to TRBJ1-5; no clear D. Trimming shortened V by 7 bases and J by 0 bases, and 13 bases separated the two germline ends. This CDR3 spans 15 amino acids. Germline V lookup: CDR1 SNHLY, CDR2 FYNNEI. CDR3 DNA: TGTGCCAGCACGGGCGGACCTTATAGCAATCAGCCCCAGCATTTT. Encoded protein: CASTGGPYSNQPQHF.

The rearrangement links TRBV5-6 to TRBJ2-1, with 10 bases that match TRBD2. V lost 6 bases to trimming and J lost 10 bases; unmatched junction nucleotides: 10. CDR3 length: 14 amino acids. Germline assignment: CDR1 SGHDT and CDR2 YYEEEE. The CDR3 here is CASTWGLAGEEQFF. CDR3 nucleotide sequence: TGTGCCAGCACCTGGGGGCTAGCGGGGGAAGAGCAGTTCTTC.

This chain uses TRBV7-2 with TRBJ2-7, with D perhaps given as TRBD1 or TRBD2 (5 bases each). Germline V gene sequence: CDR1 SGHTA, CDR2 FQGNSA. This CDR3 is built from 14 residues. Between the trimmed V and J ends, which lost 1 base and 6 bases, there was a span of 13 bases. As DNA, the CDR3 is TGTGCCAGCAGCTTAGATCCGGCTGGGGGCGAGCAGTACTTC. Residues: CASSLDPAGGEQYF. Complete variable domain (other parts from reference TRBV7-2 and TRBJ2-7): GAGVSQSPSNKVTEKGKDVELRCDPISGHTALYWYRQSLGQGLEFLIYFQGNSAPDKSGLPSDRFSAERTGGSVSTLTIQRTQQEDSAVYLCASSLDPAGGEQYFGPGTRLTVT.

V and J are TRBV7-9 and TRBJ2-1, with TRBD2 matching 13 bases. The CDR3 has 16 residues. With 4 bases clipped from V and 5 bases from J, the junction kept 5 bases outside the gene matches. CDR1 is SEHNR, CDR2 FQNEAQ, per germline (reference sequence). CDR3 sequence: CASSSRLAGGHNEQFF. The CDR3 DNA reads TGTGCCAGCAGCTCGAGACTAGCGGGGGGTCACAATGAGCAGTTCTTC.

The chain links TRBV10-2 to TRBJ2-3, with 11 bases identical to TRBD2. Germline values: CDR1 WSHSY, CDR2 SAAADI. CDR3 length: 13 amino acids. J lost 7 bases, V lost 7 bases, and 4 bases had no gene match. CDR3 residues: CASIAGGLNTQYF. The CDR3, as DNA: TGCGCCAGCATAGCGGGGGGGCTGAATACGCAGTATTTT.

The chain carries TRBV5-1 and TRBJ2-1; 13 positions agree with TRBD2. Germline V CDR1 and CDR2: SGHRS, YFSETQ. V shed 2 bases, J shed 7 bases, and the junction held 9 bases outside the gene matches. The CDR3 covers 17 residues. The CDR3 protein is CASSFPPLAGGLNEQFF. The CDR3 DNA sequence: TGCGCCAGCAGCTTCCCCCCACTAGCGGGGGGGCTTAATGAGCAGTTCTTC.

The chain's CDR3 is CASSPHGGEKLFF. In DNA form, the CDR3 reads TGTGCCAGCTCACCACACGGCGGCGAAAAACTGTTTTTT. The V call is TRBV18, the J call TRBJ1-4; D call uncertain. Trimming removed 1 base from V and 8 bases from J, with 8 bases in between. The CDR3 extends over 13 amino acids. The germline gives CDR1 KGHSH, CDR2 LQKENI.

The rearrangement links TRBV10-3 to TRBJ2-5; possibly TRBD2 for D (5 bases). From germline, CDR1 is ENHRY and CDR2 SYGVKD. The CDR3 covers 12 residues. Trimming pared 9 bases from V and 4 bases from J, leaving 12 bases between. The CDR3 protein is CAIREILETQYF. The CDR3 bases are TGTGCCATTCGGGAAATCCTAGAGACCCAGTACTTC.

This chain links TRBV5-4 with TRBJ2-5, with TRBD1 matching over 7 bases. The CDR3 is 15 residues long. Germline V gene sequence: CDR1 SGHNT, CDR2 YYREEE (reference sequence). Germline trimming cut 0 bases from V and 4 bases from J; bases unmatched to any gene: 6. The CDR3 DNA follows: TGTGCCAGCAGCTTGGTAGCAGGGGGTACAGAGACCCAGTACTTC. It encodes CASSLVAGGTETQYF.

The chain couples TRBV4-1 to TRBJ1-4; D remains unclear. Germline values: CDR1 MGHRA, CDR2 YSYEKL. V lost 1 base, J lost 10 bases, and 7 bases lay in between. The CDR3 runs 12 residues. The CDR3 is CASSQVTTKLFF. The CDR3 DNA is TGCGCCAGCAGCCAAGTCACGACAAAACTGTTTTTT.

A remark on this clone: Other nucleotide sequences from this sample produce the same CDR3. V is TRBV6-5 and J is TRBJ1-4; D gene unclear. Trimming took 5 bases from V and 1 from J, leaving 8 bases between them. The CDR3 consists of 14 residues. Germline V lookup: CDR1 MNHEY, CDR2 SVGAGI. CDR3 region: CASSERGTNEKLFF. Written as DNA, the CDR3 is TGTGCCAGCAGTGAAAGAGGAACTAATGAAAAACTGTTTTTT.

The CDR3: CASSTQSTGELFF. The DNA for the CDR3 is TGCGCCAGCAGCACGCAATCCACCGGGGAGCTGTTTTTT. This sequence joins TRBV10-1 and TRBJ2-2; D is ambiguous. CDR1 is WNHNN and CDR2 is SYGVQD in the germline V gene (reference sequence). Trimming took off 6 bases at V and 4 bases at J, with 9 bases between the two ends. CDR3 length: 13 amino acids.

A few counts support this clone. This chain uses TRBV5-5 with TRBJ1-1; the D gene is possibly TRBD1 (5 bases). V was pared by 0 bases and J by 3 bases, with 12 bases between. Looked up from germline, CDR1 is SGHKS and CDR2 is YYEKEE (reference sequence). CDR3 length: 15 amino acids. The CDR3 DNA reads TGTGCCAGCAGCTTGGTGCAGGGCAGGTACACTGAAGCTTTCTTT. Protein: CASSLVQGRYTEAFF.

This chain joins TRBV19 and TRBJ1-3, with TRBD1 as a possible D gene (6 bases). Trimming removed 5 bases from V and 0 bases from J, with 14 bases in between. The length of the CDR3 is 16 residues. In germline, CDR1 is LNHDA, CDR2 SQIVND (reference sequence). The CDR3 region is CASSSRGGASGNTIYF. The CDR3 nucleotides are TGTGCCAGTAGTTCCCGGGGGGGGGCCTCTGGAAACACCATATATTTT.

In its sample, this clone was seen once. The chain combines TRBV18 with TRBJ2-3; TRBD2 aligns across 11 bases. This CDR3 contains 14 residues. Germline V gene lookup returns CDR1 KGHSH and CDR2 LQKENI. Trimming cost V 6 bases and J 5 bases; bases outside gene matches: 4. CDR3 sequence: CASSPTSGVDTQYF. The CDR3, as DNA: TGTGCCAGCTCCCCGACTAGCGGGGTAGATACGCAGTATTTT.

The count of this clone is one. The gene calls are TRBV6-1 and TRBJ1-2; a weak D match, TRBD1 (6 bases). Germline V gives CDR1 MNHNS, CDR2 SASEGT. CDR3 length: 16 amino acids. The ends were cut back, 4 bases at V and 0 bases at J, with 15 bases in the middle. In DNA form, the CDR3 reads TGTGCCAGCAGTGCTCCGGGACAACACTCTAACTATGGCTACACCTTC. Amino acids: CASSAPGQHSNYGYTF.

This sequence joins TRBV19 and TRBJ1-5; D is uncertain. Trimming pared 10 bases from V and 0 bases from J, leaving 13 bases between. Germline assignment: CDR1 LNHDA and CDR2 SQIVND (reference sequence). CDR3 length: 14 residues. The CDR3 bases are TGTGCCACCAAAAATGGAAATAGCAATCAGCCCCAGCATTTT. Translation gives CATKNGNSNQPQHF.

The chain has TRBV4-1 and TRBJ2-3; weak D call: TRBD2 (5 bases). The V and J ends lost 1 base and 1 base respectively, with 12 bases between them. This CDR3 region has 16 residues. The germline gives CDR1 MGHRA, CDR2 YSYEKL. Written as DNA, the CDR3 is TGCGCCAGCAGCCAAGCGGGCGACTACGGCACAGATACGCAGTATTTT. This gives the protein CASSQAGDYGTDTQYF.

This chain links TRBV5-1 with TRBJ1-1; a weak D match, TRBD1 (5 bases). Germline V gives CDR1 SGHRS, CDR2 YFSETQ. The CDR3 totals 14 residues. The V end lost 1 base, the J end lost 4 bases, and 11 bases lay between the germline ends. The CDR3 sequence is CASSLYRGGTEAFF. CDR3 coding DNA: TGCGCCAGCAGCTTGTATCGGGGGGGCACTGAAGCTTTCTTT.

This chain links TRBV7-3 with TRBJ2-3; weak D call: TRBD1 (6 bases). The length of the CDR3 is 14 residues. Germline V gene sequence: CDR1 SGHTA, CDR2 FQGTGA. Trimming cost V 3 bases and J 3 bases, with 10 bases left between them. The CDR3 is CASSFRQGTDTQYF. DNA of the CDR3: TGTGCCAGCAGCTTTCGGCAGGGGACAGATACGCAGTATTTT.

J is TRBJ2-5 and V is TRBV5-1; 8 nucleotides agree with TRBD1. J gave up 5 bases and V 3 bases, and 9 bases lay outside the gene matches. The germline V gene has CDR1 SGHRS and CDR2 YFSETQ. CDR3 size: 15 residues. The CDR3 protein is CASSWTGSGVETQYF. In DNA, the CDR3 is TGCGCCAGCAGCTGGACAGGGTCGGGTGTGGAGACCCAGTACTTC.

This clone qualifies as medium-sized. The chain recombines TRBV19 with TRBJ1-5; 9 nucleotides align to TRBD1. CDR1 and CDR2 from the germline V gene are LNHDA and SQIVND (reference sequence). Trimming removed 5 bases from V and 6 bases from J; junction bases left unmatched: 8. The CDR3 is 15 residues long. The CDR3 loop is CASSYRDRVRQPQHF. CDR3 nucleotide sequence: TGTGCCAGTAGTTACCGGGACAGGGTTCGTCAGCCCCAGCATTTT.

This clone showed up just once. One end of the junction varies from germline; a read error may be responsible. V gene TRBV14 combines with J gene TRBJ1-4; D unresolved. The CDR3 consists of 11 residues. Germline values: CDR1 SGHDN, CDR2 FVKESK. The CDR3 DNA follows: TGTGCCAGCAGCCAGATTAATTCTAACCTTTTT. This encodes CASSQINSNLF.

This sequence joins TRBV5-5 and TRBJ1-6; D uncertain. Germline values: CDR1 SGHKS, CDR2 YYEKEE (reference sequence). The V gene lost 0 bases and the J gene lost 10 bases, with 8 bases spanning the gap. The CDR3 covers 13 residues. CDR3 sequence (DNA): TGTGCCAGCAGCTTGGAAGGCACCTCACCCCTCCACTTT. It specifies CASSLEGTSPLHF. The whole variable domain, filled in from reference TRBV5-5 and TRBJ1-6, reads DAGVTQSPTHLIKTRGQQVTLRCSPISGHKSVSWYQQVLGQGPQFIFQYYEKEERGRGNFPDRFSARQFPNYSSELNVNALLLGDSALYLCASSLEGTSPLHFGNGTRLTVT.

V and J are TRBV5-4 and TRBJ2-5, with TRBD2 matching over 16 bases. Germline V gene sequence: CDR1 SGHNT, CDR2 YYREEE (reference sequence). J gave up 5 bases and V 3 bases, and 7 bases lay outside the gene matches. The CDR3 is made up of 17 amino acids. CDR3: CASSSGTSGGAGETQYF. In DNA form, the CDR3 reads TGTGCCAGCAGCTCGGGGACTAGCGGGGGGGCCGGGGAGACCCAGTACTTC.

The chain links TRBV6-5 to TRBJ2-5, with D unclear. The CDR3 has 12 residues. The V gene lost 6 bases and the J gene lost 5 bases, with 10 bases spanning the gap. From germline, CDR1 is MNHEY and CDR2 SVGAGI. The CDR3 DNA reads as TGTGCCAGCAGCCCAACGATGGAGACCCAGTACTTC. Translating it yields CASSPTMETQYF.

In regard to this clone: Other DNA sequences in this specimen translate into the identical CDR3. The gene calls are TRBV18 and TRBJ2-3, with D possibly matching TRBD2 (7 bases). Per the germline V gene, CDR1 is KGHSH and CDR2 is LQKENI. This CDR3 is 15 amino acids long. The ends were cut back, 3 bases at V and 2 bases at J, with 12 bases in the middle. CDR3 coding DNA: TGTGCCAGCTCACCGAGGGGGGGCTCCACAGATACGCAGTATTTT. Translation: CASSPRGGSTDTQYF.